The 23 T cell receptor beta chains below were found in one sample sequenced in a study of identical twins. From the 5' RACE reads, TCRdb called clonotypes with MiXCR, one entry per CDR3 protein. The data show approximately 590,000 distinct CDR3 sequences, 7.5% to 10% seen once. These data also featured in a second study, about yellow fever vaccine responses in identical twins.

The sequencing sample was made of PBMCs. Source of these receptors: a woman between 18 and 29 years old in good health.

The V gene is TRBV24-1, the J gene TRBJ2-7; D may be TRBD1 or TRBD2 (6 bases each). The CDR3 is 14 residues long. With 8 bases removed from V and 5 bases from J, the gap between germline ends came to 18 bases. Germline V lookup: CDR1 KGHDR, CDR2 SFDVKD. This CDR3 reads CATNPPGARDEQYF. CDR3 in DNA: TGTGCCACCAACCCACCGGGGGCAAGGGACGAGCAGTACTTC.

In this sample, this clonotype turned up many times. The chain uses TRBV27 and TRBJ2-5; weak D call: TRBD1 (5 bases). V was clipped by 8 bases and J by 2 bases, with 15 bases between them. The CDR3 loop spans 14 amino acids. Per the germline V gene, CDR1 is MNHEY and CDR2 is SMNVEV (reference sequence). DNA of the CDR3: TGTGCCAGCTCCCAGGGTAACAGTCAAGAGACCCAGTACTTC. It codes for CASSQGNSQETQYF.

This clonotype has at least ten counts. V gene TRBV7-2 combines with J gene TRBJ2-3; 7 bases fit TRBD2. Germline values: CDR1 SGHTA, CDR2 FQGNSA. The CDR3 spans 14 residues. V shed 6 bases and J 0 bases; nucleotides not matched to a gene: 3. The CDR3 DNA sequence: TGTGCCAGCAGAACTAGCGCGAGCACAGATACGCAGTATTTT. The encoded protein is CASRTSASTDTQYF. The full variable domain, completed using reference TRBV7-2 and TRBJ2-3, is GAGVSQSPSNKVTEKGKDVELRCDPISGHTALYWYRQSLGQGLEFLIYFQGNSAPDKSGLPSDRFSAERTGGSVSTLTIQRTQQEDSAVYLCASRTSASTDTQYFGPGTRLTVL.

In its sample, this clonotype was seen many times. CDR3 bases: TGCAGTGCTCCCAAAAGCGGGGGGGCCTACGGGGAGCTGTTTTTT. Amino acids: CSAPKSGGAYGELFF. The genes are TRBV20-1 and TRBJ2-2, with TRBD2 identical over 10 bases. CDR1 and CDR2 from the germline V gene are DFQATT and SNEGSKA (reference sequence). This CDR3 has 15 amino acids. V shed 5 bases, J shed 7 bases, and the junction held 10 bases outside the gene matches.

This clonotype came up many times. J is TRBJ2-3 and V is TRBV20-1; D call uncertain. The germline V gene encodes CDR1 DFQATT and CDR2 SNEGSKA (reference sequence). Trimming stripped 3 bases from V and 6 bases from J, with 13 bases between. The CDR3 runs 13 residues. The CDR3 here is CSASSLIPDTQYF. CDR3 sequence (DNA): TGCAGTGCTAGTTCGCTAATCCCGGATACGCAGTATTTT.

The table lists this clonotype with many counts. The chain joins TRBV4-1 to TRBJ1-3; D unclear. V dropped 0 bases and J dropped 16 bases, with 16 bases sitting between them. Germline loops: CDR1 MGHRA, CDR2 YSYEKL. The CDR3 sequence is 13 residues long. CDR3 in amino acids: CASSQDKALEAYF. Here the CDR3 DNA reads TGCGCCAGCAGCCAAGACAAGGCCCTCGAAGCTTATTTT.

The chain has TRBV5-1 and TRBJ1-2; no firm D call. V was shortened by 1 base and J by 2 bases, with 6 bases between the two germline ends. The CDR3 sequence is 13 residues long. Per germline, CDR1 SGHRS and CDR2 YFSETQ. The CDR3 protein is CASSLNENYGYTF. The DNA of the CDR3 is TGCGCCAGCAGCTTGAATGAGAACTATGGCTACACCTTC. The complete variable domain, with remaining parts taken from reference TRBV5-1 and TRBJ1-2, reads KAGVTQTPRYLIKTRGQQVTLSCSPISGHRSVSWYQQTPGQGLQFLFEYFSETQRNKGNFPGRFSGRQFSNSRSEMNVSTLELGDSALYLCASSLNENYGYTFGSGTRLTVV.

In this sample, this clonotype turned up many times. The gene calls are TRBV7-9 and TRBJ2-7; tentatively, D is TRBD2 (6 bases). This CDR3 comprises 14 residues. The germline gives CDR1 SEHNR, CDR2 FQNEAQ (reference sequence). Deletions cut 1 base from V and 4 bases from J, with 11 bases between. CDR3 sequence reads: CASSLVGAGYEQYF. CDR3 nucleotide sequence: TGTGCCAGCAGCTTAGTTGGGGCGGGGTACGAGCAGTACTTC.

This clonotype occurred many times. The chain is built from TRBV6-5 and TRBJ2-3, with D unclear. V was clipped by 4 bases and J by 2 bases, with 4 bases between them. This CDR3 is 12 amino acids long. Per germline, CDR1 MNHEY and CDR2 SVGAGI. The CDR3 coding sequence is TGTGCCAGCAGTTCTACCACAGATACGCAGTATTTT. It is translated as CASSSTTDTQYF.

The chain joins TRBV30 to TRBJ2-1; 9 bases fit TRBD1. Germline trimming cut 5 bases from V and 5 bases from J; bases unmatched to any gene: 7. CDR3 length: 14 residues. Germline V gives CDR1 GTSNPN, CDR2 SVGIG (reference sequence). CDR3 residues: CAWATGTGNNEQFF. The CDR3, as DNA: TGTGCCTGGGCGACCGGGACAGGGAACAATGAGCAGTTCTTC.

This clonotype has just a few counts. The rearrangement uses TRBV11-2 and TRBJ2-7; D is possibly TRBD1 (6 bases). The germline V gene encodes CDR1 SGHAT and CDR2 FQNNGV. The V end lost 1 base, the J end lost 2 bases, and 15 bases lay between the germline ends. The CDR3 is 16 residues long. CDR3 DNA sequence: TGTGCCAGCAGCTTAGGGGGACACGAGCCACCCTACGAGCAGTACTTC. It specifies CASSLGGHEPPYEQYF.

This clonotype has just a few counts. The chain joins TRBV7-2 to TRBJ2-2, with 7 bases matching TRBD1. The germline CDR1 and CDR2 sequences are SGHTA and FQGNSA. Trimming cost V 7 bases and J 3 bases; bases outside gene matches: 14. The CDR3 consists of 17 residues. As DNA, the CDR3 is TGTGCCAGCACCATAAAGGACGACAGGGTTGACACCGGGGAGCTGTTTTTT. It yields the protein CASTIKDDRVDTGELFF.

In this sample, this clonotype turned up a few times. The chain couples TRBV2 to TRBJ2-1; 9 nucleotides align to TRBD2. From germline, CDR1 is SNHLY and CDR2 FYNNEI. With V trimmed by 8 bases and J by 6 bases, 5 bases remained unmatched. This CDR3 contains 13 residues. The CDR3 is CASGGGAGNEQFF. Here the CDR3 DNA reads TGTGCCAGCGGCGGGGGGGCCGGCAATGAGCAGTTCTTC.

This clonotype was picked up many times. The chain recombines TRBV19 with TRBJ2-7; no definite D call. Trimming took 6 bases from V and 0 from J, leaving 18 bases between them. The CDR3 totals 16 residues. Germline-derived CDR1 and CDR2 are LNHDA and SQIVND (reference sequence). CDR3 coding DNA: TGTGCCAGTAGCCCTCGGGTCCCGACGAGCTCCTACGAGCAGTACTTC. It codes for CASSPRVPTSSYEQYF.

This clonotype was seen more than once but under ten times. The rearrangement links TRBV3-1 to TRBJ2-3, with a tentative D call TRBD2 (6 bases). Trimming removed 0 bases from V and 5 bases from J, with 12 bases in between. The CDR3 length is 15 residues. CDR1 is LGHDT and CDR2 is YNNKEL in the germline V gene (reference sequence). The CDR3 DNA is TGTGCCAGCAGCCAAGAACGTAGCGGAAGAGATACGCAGTATTTT. As protein: CASSQERSGRDTQYF.

This clonotype was detected many times. The CDR3 DNA is TGTGCCAGCAGCCGGACGGGCGGGGGGGCCAATATTATCACCTACGAGCAGTACTTC. Translation: CASSRTGGGANIITYEQYF. This chain joins TRBV11-2 and TRBJ2-7, with 9 bases that match TRBD2. This CDR3 has 19 residues. CDR1 is SGHAT and CDR2 is FQNNGV in the germline V gene. Trimming removed 5 bases from V and 2 bases from J; junction bases left unmatched: 19.

This chain uses TRBV6-5 with TRBJ2-2; D is possibly TRBD1 (6 bases). V lost 4 bases and J 7 bases, leaving 10 bases between the germline ends. The CDR3 has 13 residues. Germline CDR1 is MNHEY and CDR2 is SVGAGI. The CDR3 loop is CASSWGRSGELFF. The CDR3 DNA sequence: TGTGCCAGCAGTTGGGGGCGTAGCGGGGAGCTGTTTTTT.

This clonotype occurred a few times. V gene TRBV3-1 combines with J gene TRBJ2-1, with TRBD2 matching 10 bases. From germline, CDR1 is LGHDT and CDR2 YNNKEL (reference sequence). V was pared by 3 bases and J by 9 bases, with 17 bases of the junction left unmatched. This CDR3 has 18 residues. The CDR3 here is CASSHGRVAGGRVGEQFF. The DNA of the CDR3 is TGTGCCAGCAGCCATGGAAGGGTAGCGGGAGGTCGGGTGGGTGAGCAGTTCTTC.

This clonotype was detected ten times or more. The chain recombines TRBV28 with TRBJ2-5; TRBD2 might be the D (5 bases). The CDR3 is 14 residues long. Germline-derived CDR1 and CDR2 are MDHEN and SYDVKM. The ends were cut back, 7 bases at V and 4 bases at J, with 16 bases in the middle. The CDR3 coding sequence is TGTGCCAGCATGTCTAGCCCATTAGGAGAGACCCAGTACTTC. Protein product: CASMSSPLGETQYF.

J is TRBJ2-1 and V is TRBV5-1; D is uncertain. Trimming stripped 4 bases from V and 5 bases from J, with 10 bases between. Germline V gene sequence: CDR1 SGHRS, CDR2 YFSETQ. The CDR3 consists of 13 residues. The CDR3 region is CASSRTRNNEQFF. The DNA of the CDR3 is TGCGCCAGCAGCCGCACTCGGAACAATGAGCAGTTCTTC.

The J gene is TRBJ1-2, the V gene TRBV29-1; the D gene is possibly TRBD1 (5 bases). The CDR3 runs 12 residues. The V end was cut by 5 bases, the J end by 1 base, with 8 bases between. The V gene's germline CDR1 is SQVTM and CDR2 ANQGSEA. CDR3: CSVLGDNYGYTF. CDR3 in DNA: TGCAGCGTTTTGGGGGATAACTATGGCTACACCTTC.

This clonotype was detected many times. V and J are TRBV20-1 and TRBJ2-1; D is possibly TRBD2 (6 bases). The ends were cut back, 3 bases at V and 0 bases at J, with 9 bases in the middle. CDR3 length: 14 amino acids. Germline V CDR1 and CDR2: DFQATT, SNEGSKA (reference sequence). The CDR3 DNA reads as TGCAGTGCTAGTGGGGACTTCTCCTACAATGAGCAGTTCTTC. Translation gives CSASGDFSYNEQFF.

The sample holds a few counts of this clonotype. The chain is built from TRBV6-5 and TRBJ2-7; weak D call: TRBD2 (6 bases). From germline, CDR1 is MNHEY and CDR2 SVGAGI. Trimming took off 0 bases at V and 0 bases at J, with 18 bases between the two ends. CDR3 length equals 18 residues. The CDR3 DNA follows: TGTGCCAGCAGTTACTCCTGGAGCACGGGGGAGATCTCCTACGAGCAGTACTTC. This encodes CASSYSWSTGEISYEQYF.